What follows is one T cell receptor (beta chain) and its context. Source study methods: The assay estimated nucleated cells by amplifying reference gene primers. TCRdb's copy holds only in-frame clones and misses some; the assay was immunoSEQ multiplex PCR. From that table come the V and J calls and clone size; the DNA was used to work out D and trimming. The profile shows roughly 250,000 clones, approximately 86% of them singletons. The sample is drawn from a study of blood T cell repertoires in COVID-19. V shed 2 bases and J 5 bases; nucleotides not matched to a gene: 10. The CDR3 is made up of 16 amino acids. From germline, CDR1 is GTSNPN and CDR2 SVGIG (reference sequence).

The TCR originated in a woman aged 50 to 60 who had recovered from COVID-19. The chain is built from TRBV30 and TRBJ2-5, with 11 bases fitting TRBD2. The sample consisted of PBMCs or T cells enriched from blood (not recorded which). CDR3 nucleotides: TGTGCCTGGAGTACGGGACTAGCGGTACCCCCGGAGACCCAGTACTTC. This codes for CAWSTGLAVPPETQYF.